One T cell receptor beta chain is described in this entry. Other DNA sequences in this sample translate to the same CDR3. A Seattle source enrolled patients during active infection and followed them longitudinally. These data belong to a study of blood T cell repertoires in COVID-19. Study overall: The United States, Italy and Spain supplied acute and convalescent COVID-19 samples. T cells, B-cell-depleted T cells, or PBMCs provided the cDNA or gDNA that served as material.

Original processing methods: Amplification from reference gene primers served as the basis for estimated nucleated cell counts. Method: immunoSEQ multiplex PCR; TCRdb's copy keeps in-frame clones and lacks some. V, J and clone size were drawn from that table, and D and trimming were deduced from the DNA. The table records about 300,000 clones, 70% to 90% of them present only once. The CDR3 totals 13 residues. Trimming at V came to 6 bases and at J to 3 bases, leaving 6 bases not matched to a gene. Germline V CDR1 and CDR2: SQVTM, ANQGSEA. The clonotype comes from a woman between 50 and 59 years old with COVID-19, enrolled during active disease. The chain has TRBV29-1 and TRBJ2-7, with TRBD1 matching over 9 bases. The sample taken for sequencing was peripheral blood. The CDR3 spells CSVGDRGGYEQYF. The DNA for the CDR3 is TGCAGCGTAGGCGACAGGGGGGGCTACGAGCAGTACTTC.